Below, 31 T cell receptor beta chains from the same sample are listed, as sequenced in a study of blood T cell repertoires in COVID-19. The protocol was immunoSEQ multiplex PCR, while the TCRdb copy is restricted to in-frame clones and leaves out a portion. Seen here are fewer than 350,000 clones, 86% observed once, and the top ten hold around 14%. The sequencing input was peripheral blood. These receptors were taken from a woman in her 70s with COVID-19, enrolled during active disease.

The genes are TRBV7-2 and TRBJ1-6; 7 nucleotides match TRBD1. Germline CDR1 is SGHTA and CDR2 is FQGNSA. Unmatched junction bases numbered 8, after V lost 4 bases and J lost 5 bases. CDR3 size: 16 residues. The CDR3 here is CASSSQTGRNNSPLHF. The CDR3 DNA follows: TGTGCCAGCAGCTCACAGACAGGGAGGAATAATTCACCCCTCCACTTT.

CDR3 DNA: TGCAGTGCTAGTAACGCGGGAAACTCTGGAAACACCATATATTTT. Its translation: CSASNAGNSGNTIYF. The chain has TRBV20-1 and TRBJ1-3; D is uncertain. CDR1 DFQATT and CDR2 SNEGSKA come from the germline V gene (reference sequence). The CDR3 extends over 15 amino acids. With 3 bases removed from V and 0 bases from J, the gap between germline ends came to 12 bases.

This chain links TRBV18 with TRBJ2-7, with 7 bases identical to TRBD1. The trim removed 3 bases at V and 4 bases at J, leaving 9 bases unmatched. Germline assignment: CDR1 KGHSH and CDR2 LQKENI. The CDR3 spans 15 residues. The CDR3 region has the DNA TGTGCCAGCTCACCTGACAGCAGGGGGTTGTACGAGCAGTACTTC. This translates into CASSPDSRGLYEQYF.

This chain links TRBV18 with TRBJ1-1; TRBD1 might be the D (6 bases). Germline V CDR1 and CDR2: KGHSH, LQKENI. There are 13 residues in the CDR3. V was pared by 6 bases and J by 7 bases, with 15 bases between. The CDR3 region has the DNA TGTGCCAGCTCCCTCAGCCGGACAGTTGAAGCTTTCTTT. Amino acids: CASSLSRTVEAFF.

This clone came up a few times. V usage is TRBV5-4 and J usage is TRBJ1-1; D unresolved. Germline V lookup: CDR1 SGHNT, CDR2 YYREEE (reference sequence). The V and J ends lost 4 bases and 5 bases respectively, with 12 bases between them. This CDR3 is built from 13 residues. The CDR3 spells CASSLLSGTEAFF. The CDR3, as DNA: TGTGCCAGCAGCCTGTTGAGCGGAACTGAAGCTTTCTTT.

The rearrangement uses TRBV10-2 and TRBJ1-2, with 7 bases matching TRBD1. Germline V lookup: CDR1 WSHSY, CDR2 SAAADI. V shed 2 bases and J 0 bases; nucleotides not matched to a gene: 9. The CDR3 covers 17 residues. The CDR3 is CASSEIGQAYSNYGYTF. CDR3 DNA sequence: TGCGCCAGCAGTGAGATAGGACAGGCCTATTCTAACTATGGCTACACCTTC.

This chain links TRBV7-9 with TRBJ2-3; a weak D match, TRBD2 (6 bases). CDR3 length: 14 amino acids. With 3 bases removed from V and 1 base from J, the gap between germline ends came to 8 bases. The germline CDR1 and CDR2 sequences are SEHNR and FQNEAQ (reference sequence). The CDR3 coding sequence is TGTGCCAGCAGCTTGACGGGGGGCACAGATACGCAGTATTTT. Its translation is CASSLTGGTDTQYF.

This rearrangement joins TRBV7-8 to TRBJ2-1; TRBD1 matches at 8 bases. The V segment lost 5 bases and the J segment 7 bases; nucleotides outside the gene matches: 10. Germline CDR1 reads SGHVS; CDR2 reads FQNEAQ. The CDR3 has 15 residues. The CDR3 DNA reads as TGTGCCAGCAGCCGTAGGGGGACAGGAACAAATGAGCAGTTCTTC. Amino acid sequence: CASSRRGTGTNEQFF.

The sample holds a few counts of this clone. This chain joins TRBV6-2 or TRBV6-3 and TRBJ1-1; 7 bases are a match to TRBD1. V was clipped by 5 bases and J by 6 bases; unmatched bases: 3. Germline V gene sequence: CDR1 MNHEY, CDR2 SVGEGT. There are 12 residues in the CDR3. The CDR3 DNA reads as TGTGCCAGCAGTGACAGGGAAGCTGAAGCTTTCTTT. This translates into CASSDREAEAFF.

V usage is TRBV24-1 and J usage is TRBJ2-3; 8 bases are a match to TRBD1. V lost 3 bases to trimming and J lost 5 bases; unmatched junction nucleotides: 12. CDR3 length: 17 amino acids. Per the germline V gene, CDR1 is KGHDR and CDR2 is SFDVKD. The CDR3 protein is CATSDTKTGGLVDTQYF. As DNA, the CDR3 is TGTGCCACCAGTGATACCAAAACAGGGGGACTGGTAGATACGCAGTATTTT.

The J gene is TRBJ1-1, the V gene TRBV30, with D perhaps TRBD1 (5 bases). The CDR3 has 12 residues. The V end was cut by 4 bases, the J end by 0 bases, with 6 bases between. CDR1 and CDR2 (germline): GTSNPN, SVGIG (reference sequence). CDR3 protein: CAWNRMNTEAFF. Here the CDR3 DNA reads TGTGCCTGGAACAGGATGAACACTGAAGCTTTCTTT.

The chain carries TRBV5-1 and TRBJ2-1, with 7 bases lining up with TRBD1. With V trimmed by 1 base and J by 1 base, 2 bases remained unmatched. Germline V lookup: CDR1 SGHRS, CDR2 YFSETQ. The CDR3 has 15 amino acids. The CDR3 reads CASSLNRGSYNEQFF. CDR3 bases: TGCGCCAGCAGCTTGAACAGGGGTTCCTACAATGAGCAGTTCTTC.

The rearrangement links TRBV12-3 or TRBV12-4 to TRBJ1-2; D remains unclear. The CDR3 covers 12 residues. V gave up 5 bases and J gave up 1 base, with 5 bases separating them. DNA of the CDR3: TGTGCCAGCAGTCTTAATAACTATGGCTACACCTTC. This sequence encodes CASSLNNYGYTF.

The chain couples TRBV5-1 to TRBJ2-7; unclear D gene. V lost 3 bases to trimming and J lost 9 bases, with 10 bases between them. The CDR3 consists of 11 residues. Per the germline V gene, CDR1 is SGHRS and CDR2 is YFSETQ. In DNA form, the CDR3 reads TGCGCCAGCAGCTCCGGATCGGGGCAGTACTTC. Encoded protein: CASSSGSGQYF.

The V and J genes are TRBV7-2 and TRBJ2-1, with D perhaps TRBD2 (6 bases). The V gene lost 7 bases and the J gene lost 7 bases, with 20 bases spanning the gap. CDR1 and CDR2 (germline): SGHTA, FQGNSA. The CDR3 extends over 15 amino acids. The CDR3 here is CASTSGSPFLNEQFF. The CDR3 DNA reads TGTGCCAGCACCTCCGGGAGTCCCTTTTTAAATGAGCAGTTCTTC. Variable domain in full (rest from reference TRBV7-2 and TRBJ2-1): GAGVSQSPSNKVTEKGKDVELRCDPISGHTALYWYRQSLGQGLEFLIYFQGNSAPDKSGLPSDRFSAERTGGSVSTLTIQRTQQEDSAVYLCASTSGSPFLNEQFFGPGTRLTVL.

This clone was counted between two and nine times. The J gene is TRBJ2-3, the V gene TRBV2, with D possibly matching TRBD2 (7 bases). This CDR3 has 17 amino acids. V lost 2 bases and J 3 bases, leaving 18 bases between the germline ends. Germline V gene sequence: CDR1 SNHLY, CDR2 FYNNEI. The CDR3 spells CASSEMGGASRTDTQYF. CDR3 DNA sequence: TGTGCCAGCAGTGAAATGGGGGGGGCCTCAAGAACAGATACGCAGTATTTT.

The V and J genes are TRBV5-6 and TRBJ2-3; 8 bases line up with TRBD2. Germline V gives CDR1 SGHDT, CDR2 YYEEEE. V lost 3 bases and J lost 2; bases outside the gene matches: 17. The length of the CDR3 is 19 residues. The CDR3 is CASSSPIKTAGELTDTQYF. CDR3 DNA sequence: TGTGCCAGCAGCTCTCCTATCAAAACAGCGGGGGAACTCACAGATACGCAGTATTTT.

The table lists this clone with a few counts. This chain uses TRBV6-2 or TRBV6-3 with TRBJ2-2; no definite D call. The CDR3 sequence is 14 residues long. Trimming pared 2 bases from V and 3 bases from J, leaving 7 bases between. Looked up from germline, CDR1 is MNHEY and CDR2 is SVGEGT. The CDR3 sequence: CASSYASHTGELFF. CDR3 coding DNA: TGTGCCAGCAGTTACGCCAGTCACACCGGGGAGCTGTTTTTT.

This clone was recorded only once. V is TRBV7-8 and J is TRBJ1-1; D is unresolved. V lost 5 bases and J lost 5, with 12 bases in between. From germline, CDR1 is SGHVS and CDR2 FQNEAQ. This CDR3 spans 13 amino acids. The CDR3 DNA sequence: TGTGCCAGCAGCCATACGCCGGGTACTGAAGCTTTCTTT. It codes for CASSHTPGTEAFF.

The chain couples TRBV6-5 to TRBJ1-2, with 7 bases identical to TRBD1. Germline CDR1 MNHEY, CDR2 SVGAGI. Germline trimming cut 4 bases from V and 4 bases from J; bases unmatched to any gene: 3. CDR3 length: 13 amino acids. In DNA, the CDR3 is TGTGCCAGCAGTTTGGGACAGATCTATGGCTACACCTTC. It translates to CASSLGQIYGYTF.

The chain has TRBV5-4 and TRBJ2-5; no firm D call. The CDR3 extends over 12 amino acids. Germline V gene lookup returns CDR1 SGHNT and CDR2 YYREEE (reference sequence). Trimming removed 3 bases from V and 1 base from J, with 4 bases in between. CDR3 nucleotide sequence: TGTGCCAGCAGCTCGGGCCAAGAGACCCAGTACTTC. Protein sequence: CASSSGQETQYF.

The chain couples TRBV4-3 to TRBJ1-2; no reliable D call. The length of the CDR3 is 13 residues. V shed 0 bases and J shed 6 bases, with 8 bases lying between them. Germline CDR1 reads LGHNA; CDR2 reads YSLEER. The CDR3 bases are TGCGCCAGCAGCCAAGAGATGCGGGATGGCTACACCTTC. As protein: CASSQEMRDGYTF.

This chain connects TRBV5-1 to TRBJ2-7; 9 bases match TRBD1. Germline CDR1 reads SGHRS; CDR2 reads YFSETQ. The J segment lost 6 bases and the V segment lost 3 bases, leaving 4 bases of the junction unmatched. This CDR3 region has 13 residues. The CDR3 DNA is TGCGCCAGCAGCTGGGGACAGGGCCCCGAGCAGTACTTC. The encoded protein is CASSWGQGPEQYF.

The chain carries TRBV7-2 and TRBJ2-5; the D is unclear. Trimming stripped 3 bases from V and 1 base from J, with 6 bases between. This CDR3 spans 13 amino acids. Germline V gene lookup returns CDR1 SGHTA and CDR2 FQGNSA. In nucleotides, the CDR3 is TGTGCCAGCAGCTTGTCTACCCAAGAGACCCAGTACTTC. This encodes CASSLSTQETQYF.

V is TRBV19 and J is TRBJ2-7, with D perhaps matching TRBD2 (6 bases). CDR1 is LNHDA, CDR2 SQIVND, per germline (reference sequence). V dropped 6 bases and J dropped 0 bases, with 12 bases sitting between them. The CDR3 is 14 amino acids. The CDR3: CASSSVGGSYEQYF. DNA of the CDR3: TGTGCCAGTAGCTCCGTGGGGGGCTCCTACGAGCAGTACTTC.

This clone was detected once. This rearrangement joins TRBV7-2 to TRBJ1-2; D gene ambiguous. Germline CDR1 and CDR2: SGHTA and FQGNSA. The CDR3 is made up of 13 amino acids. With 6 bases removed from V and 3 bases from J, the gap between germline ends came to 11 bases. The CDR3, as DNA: TGTGCCAGCAGTTGGAGGGTGGACTATGGCTACACCTTC. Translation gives CASSWRVDYGYTF.

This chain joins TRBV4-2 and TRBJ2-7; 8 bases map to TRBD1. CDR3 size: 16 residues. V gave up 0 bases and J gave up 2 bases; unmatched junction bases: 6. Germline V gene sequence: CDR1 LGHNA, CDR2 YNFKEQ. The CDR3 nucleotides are TGTGCCAGCAGCCAAGACAGCCAGGACAGGGCCTACGAGCAGTACTTC. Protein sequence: CASSQDSQDRAYEQYF.

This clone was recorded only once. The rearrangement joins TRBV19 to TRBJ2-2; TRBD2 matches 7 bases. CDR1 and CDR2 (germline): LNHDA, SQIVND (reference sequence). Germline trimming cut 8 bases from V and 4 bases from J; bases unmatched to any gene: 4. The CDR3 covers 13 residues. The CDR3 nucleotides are TGTGCCAGTTGGGGGGGAAGCACCGGGGAGCTGTTTTTT. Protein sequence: CASWGGSTGELFF.

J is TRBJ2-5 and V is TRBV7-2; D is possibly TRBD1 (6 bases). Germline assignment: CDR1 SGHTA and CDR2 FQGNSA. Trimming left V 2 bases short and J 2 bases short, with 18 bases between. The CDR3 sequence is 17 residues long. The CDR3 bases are TGTGCCAGCAGCTTAAGTTTCGGAAGGGGGTTACAAGAGACCCAGTACTTC. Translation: CASSLSFGRGLQETQYF.

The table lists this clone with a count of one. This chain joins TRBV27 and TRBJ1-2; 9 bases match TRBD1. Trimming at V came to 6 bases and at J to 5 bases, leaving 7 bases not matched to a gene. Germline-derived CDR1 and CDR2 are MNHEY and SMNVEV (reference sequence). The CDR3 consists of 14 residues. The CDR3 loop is CASRRTGEVYGYTF. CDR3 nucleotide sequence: TGTGCCAGCAGACGGACAGGGGAAGTGTATGGCTACACCTTC.

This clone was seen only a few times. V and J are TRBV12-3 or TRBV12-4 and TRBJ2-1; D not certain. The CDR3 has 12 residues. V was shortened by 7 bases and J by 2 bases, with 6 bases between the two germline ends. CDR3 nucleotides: TGTGCCAGCACCTTAACCTACAATGAGCAGTTCTTC. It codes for CASTLTYNEQFF.